The 8 T cell receptor beta chains given below trace back to one sample, sequenced in a study of cytomegalovirus exposure and HLA in healthy donors. PCR amplification relied on 60 Vbeta primers (plus 13 Jbeta primers). The method was immunoSEQ multiplex PCR; TCRdb's version includes in-frame clones alone and lacks a portion of them. This table holds around 160,000 clones, about 70% found once. Sequencing used PBMCs. Every receptor here comes from a middle-aged woman in good health and CMV-seropositive.

Written as DNA, the CDR3 is TGTGCCAGCAGCTTAGGGGGGGACAGGCAAGAGACCCAGTACTTC. Translated, it gives CASSLGGDRQETQYF. The J gene is TRBJ2-5, the V gene TRBV7-2; 8 bases are shared with TRBD1. Germline V gene lookup returns CDR1 SGHTA and CDR2 FQGNSA. The length of the CDR3 is 15 residues. V shed 1 base and J 2 bases; nucleotides not matched to a gene: 3.

This clone is a singleton in its sample. The chain combines TRBV19 with TRBJ1-1, with a possible D match to TRBD1 (5 bases). This CDR3 is built from 15 residues. The V end lost 5 bases, the J end lost 0 bases, and 13 bases lay between the germline ends. Looked up from germline, CDR1 is LNHDA and CDR2 is SQIVND (reference sequence). Here the CDR3 DNA reads TGTGCCAGTAGTGTTGGGGGGGTTTTGAACACTGAAGCTTTCTTT. The encoded protein is CASSVGGVLNTEAFF.

Details on this clone: Germline is not matched at one junction end, which may reflect a read error. The J gene is TRBJ1-5, the V gene TRBV28, with TRBD1 as a possible D gene (5 bases). This CDR3 spans 17 amino acids. Germline-derived CDR1 and CDR2 are MDHEN and SYDVKM. CDR3 nucleotide sequence: TGTGCCAGCAGTTTCCCGGAAGGGCAGGGTGTAAATCAGCCCCAGAATTTT. Amino acids: CASSFPEGQGVNQPQNF.

This clone was counted a few times. The chain links TRBV28 to TRBJ2-5, with TRBD2 identical over 9 bases. V shed 6 bases, J shed 5 bases, and the junction held 4 bases outside the gene matches. This CDR3 contains 13 residues. The V gene's germline CDR1 is MDHEN and CDR2 SYDVKM. As DNA, the CDR3 is TGTGCCAGCAGCGACAGCGGGAGGGAGACCCAGTACTTC. Amino acids: CASSDSGRETQYF.

The chain uses TRBV29-1 and TRBJ1-1; 10 nucleotides align to TRBD1. Germline V gives CDR1 SQVTM, CDR2 ANQGSEA. The CDR3 contains 14 residues. Trimming took 6 bases from V and 5 from J; bases not matched to a gene: 9. In nucleotides, the CDR3 is TGCAGCGTAAGAGACAGGGGGCACGGTACTGAAGCTTTCTTT. Translated: CSVRDRGHGTEAFF.

This clone was counted a single time. The CDR3 region is CASTRRGLNQPQHF. CDR3 DNA sequence: TGTGCCAGTACTAGACGGGGATTAAATCAGCCCCAGCATTTT. This sequence joins TRBV19 and TRBJ1-5; no firm D call. This CDR3 region has 14 residues. V dropped 7 bases and J dropped 4 bases, with 14 bases sitting between them. Germline V CDR1 and CDR2: LNHDA, SQIVND (reference sequence).

The chain carries TRBV5-1 and TRBJ2-5, with 7 bases identical to TRBD1. The CDR3 loop spans 15 amino acids. Germline CDR1 and CDR2: SGHRS and YFSETQ. The J segment lost 1 base and the V segment lost 2 bases, leaving 5 bases of the junction unmatched. CDR3 coding DNA: TGCGCCAGCAGCTTCCTACAGGGGCCCCAAGAGACCCAGTACTTC. It yields the protein CASSFLQGPQETQYF.

With regard to this clone: One junction end disagrees with the germline gene, perhaps due to a read error. The chain recombines TRBV6-6 with TRBJ1-2, with 9 bases lining up with TRBD1. The CDR3 consists of 14 residues. From germline, CDR1 is MNHNY and CDR2 SVGAGI (reference sequence). The chain's CDR3 is CAIRQGQGDYGYPF. CDR3 bases: TGTGCCATCCGTCAGGGACAGGGAGACTATGGCTACCCCTTC.